This TCR beta chain is from a study of blood T cell repertoires in COVID-19. About the research overall: Some COVID-19 samples were acute and others convalescent; all came from the United States, Italy and Spain. From T cells, B-cell-depleted T cells, or PBMCs came the material, which was cDNA or gDNA.

CDR3 length equals 15 residues. The germline gives CDR1 MNHEY, CDR2 SMNVEV (reference sequence). The ends were cut back, 5 bases at V and 5 bases at J, with 17 bases in the middle. Authors' processing steps: Amplification from reference gene primers served as the basis for estimated nucleated cell counts. Repertoires were generated with immunoSEQ multiplex PCR, while TCRdb's copy carries only in-frame clones and drops some. That table supplies the V and J calls and clone size; D and trimming were determined from the DNA. The sample has about 20,000 clones, about 89% seen once. The V gene is TRBV27, the J gene TRBJ2-3; possible D gene TRBD2, 5 bases. The source material was peripheral blood. This TCR was sampled from an older woman with active COVID-19. This CDR3 is CASSRVGGARDTQYF. DNA of the CDR3: TGTGCCAGCAGTCGGGTTGGAGGCGCGCGAGATACGCAGTATTTT.